These 29 T cell receptor beta chains were sequenced from one sample in a study of technical replicates of blood from a few donors. Data came from immunoSEQ multiplex PCR; TCRdb stores just in-frame clones and leaves some out. The data hold under 100,000 clones, with around 94% observed a single time. The sample consisted of T cells isolated from PBMCs. The source is a human donor in good health.

The V and J genes are TRBV27 and TRBJ2-5, with 7 bases lining up with TRBD1. This CDR3 contains 14 residues. Germline values: CDR1 MNHEY, CDR2 SMNVEV (reference sequence). V lost 4 bases, J lost 7 bases, and 9 bases stayed unmatched. CDR3 nucleotide sequence: TGTGCCAGCAGTTCTCAGACAGGGCGTTTGACCCAGTACTTC. This gives the protein CASSSQTGRLTQYF.

This clone showed up just once. The chain is built from TRBV9 and TRBJ2-3, with 7 bases fitting TRBD2. The CDR3 runs to 15 residues. The V gene end was trimmed by 0 bases and the J gene end by 4 bases; junction bases not matched to a gene: 5. Germline CDR1 is SGDLS and CDR2 is YYNGEE. The CDR3 loop is CASSVGGRAPDTQYF. The CDR3 DNA sequence: TGTGCCAGCAGCGTAGGGGGGAGGGCCCCAGATACGCAGTATTTT.

This clone was detected only once. The chain joins TRBV29-1 to TRBJ2-5, with 7 bases identical to TRBD2. The length of the CDR3 is 14 residues. The V gene end was trimmed by 0 bases and the J gene end by 2 bases; junction bases not matched to a gene: 3. Germline CDR1 and CDR2: SQVTM and ANQGSEA. The CDR3 region is CSVEDGLVQETQYF. In DNA form, the CDR3 reads TGCAGCGTTGAAGATGGACTAGTACAAGAGACCCAGTACTTC.

This chain links TRBV27 with TRBJ1-1; D possibly corresponds to TRBD1 (5 bases). The CDR3 consists of 15 residues. The V end lost 2 bases, the J end lost 4 bases, and 14 bases lay between the germline ends. From germline, CDR1 is MNHEY and CDR2 SMNVEV (reference sequence). The DNA for the CDR3 is TGTGCCAGCAGTTTACGGCAGGGAGGGGTCACTGAAGCTTTCTTT. Protein sequence: CASSLRQGGVTEAFF.

As DNA, the CDR3 is TGCGCCAGCAGCTTCCGTCAGGGGGTGAGCACTGAAGCTTTCTTT. This sequence encodes CASSFRQGVSTEAFF. V is TRBV5-1 and J is TRBJ1-1, with 7 bases that match TRBD1. Germline CDR1 is SGHRS and CDR2 is YFSETQ. Unmatched junction bases numbered 8, after V lost 2 bases and J lost 4 bases. CDR3 length equals 15 residues.

This chain links TRBV28 with TRBJ2-7; 7 nucleotides align to TRBD2. This CDR3 region has 17 residues. Germline V gene lookup returns CDR1 MDHEN and CDR2 SYDVKM. V was pared by 4 bases and J by 3 bases, with 15 bases of the junction left unmatched. The CDR3 nucleotides are TGTGCCAGCAGTTCCCCGCGCGGGGGATTGGACTTCTACGAGCAGTACTTC. The encoded protein is CASSSPRGGLDFYEQYF.

The V gene is TRBV4-1, the J gene TRBJ1-1, with D unresolved. Trimming took 4 bases from V and 5 from J, leaving 14 bases between them. Germline assignment: CDR1 MGHRA and CDR2 YSYEKL. CDR3 length equals 14 residues. The CDR3 is CASSPTNSWTEAFF. The CDR3, as DNA: TGCGCCAGCAGCCCGACCAACAGTTGGACTGAAGCTTTCTTT.

The chain combines TRBV21-1 with TRBJ1-5; TRBD1 was called by the table and not checked on the DNA. TRBV21-1 is assigned pseudogene status. This CDR3 is 15 amino acids long. The CDR3 DNA follows: TGTGCCAGCAGGGAAGGGACAATTAGCAATCAGCCCCAGCATTTT. Protein: CASREGTISNQPQHF.

The CDR3 sequence is CASSPTELTGSDGYTF. The CDR3 DNA sequence: TGTGCCAGCTCACCCACCGAACTGACAGGGTCGGATGGCTACACCTTC. V is TRBV18 and J is TRBJ1-2; 7 bases align to TRBD1. In germline, CDR1 is KGHSH, CDR2 LQKENI. Losses at the gene ends were 3 bases for V and 6 bases for J; bases not matched to a gene: 13. The CDR3 totals 16 residues.

The chain joins TRBV7-8 to TRBJ1-1, with 7 nucleotides matching TRBD1. The ends lost 5 bases at V and 0 bases at J; junction bases unmatched: 15. The CDR3 length is 18 residues. Germline-derived CDR1 and CDR2 are SGHVS and FQNEAQ. The CDR3 region is CASSLTTGWRKMNTEAFF. In nucleotides, the CDR3 is TGTGCCAGCAGCCTTACGACAGGGTGGCGAAAAATGAACACTGAAGCTTTCTTT.

The rearrangement joins TRBV7-3 to TRBJ1-4, with D perhaps matching TRBD1 (5 bases). Germline CDR1 is SGHTA and CDR2 is FQGTGA. The CDR3 runs to 18 residues. Trimming stripped 1 base from V and 0 bases from J, with 15 bases between. The CDR3 is CASSLRRQLLATNEKLFF. CDR3 in DNA: TGTGCCAGCAGCTTAAGGAGACAGCTCCTTGCAACTAATGAAAAACTGTTTTTT. Using reference TRBV7-3 and TRBJ1-4 for the parts outside the CDR3, the full variable domain is GAGVSQTPSNKVTEKGKYVELRCDPISGHTALYWYRQSLGQGPEFLIYFQGTGAADDSGLPNDRFFAVRPEGSVSTLKIQRTERGDSAVYLCASSLRRQLLATNEKLFFGSGTQLSVL.

The chain links TRBV19 to TRBJ2-7; D unclear. Germline lookup yields CDR1 LNHDA and CDR2 SQIVND (reference sequence). V was shortened by 3 bases and J by 3 bases, with 18 bases between the two germline ends. The CDR3 length is 16 residues. CDR3 nucleotides: TGTGCCAGTAGTATTTTTCTCGTGCAAGGCGGCTACGAGCAGTACTTC. It yields the protein CASSIFLVQGGYEQYF. The variable domain in full, with the rest retrieved from reference TRBV19 and TRBJ2-7, is DGGITQSPKYLFRKEGQNVTLSCEQNLNHDAMYWYRQDPGQGLRLIYYSQIVNDFQKGDIAEGYSVSREKKESFPLTVTSAQKNPTAFYLCASSIFLVQGGYEQYFGPGTRLTVT.

CDR3 in DNA: TGTGCCAGCAGTATACCGGGACTAGCTTTCGAGCAGTACTTC. It codes for CASSIPGLAFEQYF. The chain joins TRBV28 to TRBJ2-7; 9 bases fit TRBD2. The V gene end was trimmed by 5 bases and the J gene end by 6 bases; junction bases not matched to a gene: 8. Germline CDR1 reads MDHEN; CDR2 reads SYDVKM. There are 14 residues in the CDR3.

The CDR3 nucleotides read TGTGCCAGCAGTTACAGGACAGAAGACACTGAAGCTTTCTTT. Translation gives CASSYRTEDTEAFF. The J gene is TRBJ1-1, the V gene TRBV6-5; tentative D call: TRBD1 (6 bases). Trimming took 2 bases from V and 3 from J, leaving 10 bases between them. Per the germline V gene, CDR1 is MNHEY and CDR2 is SVGAGI. CDR3 length: 14 residues.

The chain employs TRBV11-2 and TRBJ1-5; 9 bases map to TRBD1. Trimming at V came to 5 bases and at J to 4 bases, leaving 3 bases not matched to a gene. The germline V gene has CDR1 SGHAT and CDR2 FQNNGV. The CDR3 is 14 amino acids. The CDR3 nucleotides are TGTGCCAGCAGCCGACAGGGGGTTAATCAGCCCCAGCATTTT. Translating it yields CASSRQGVNQPQHF.

The chain recombines TRBV5-1 with TRBJ2-2; TRBD2 matches 13 bases. V shed 2 bases, J shed 0 bases, and the junction held 7 bases outside the gene matches. Germline V gene lookup returns CDR1 SGHRS and CDR2 YFSETQ. This CDR3 is 19 amino acids long. The CDR3 coding sequence is TGCGCCAGCAGCTTATTACTAGCGGGGGGGCAGGCGAACACCGGGGAGCTGTTTTTT. Translation gives CASSLLLAGGQANTGELFF.

This sequence joins TRBV6-5 and TRBJ2-7; 7 nucleotides line up with TRBD1. This CDR3 comprises 14 residues. J gave up 2 bases and V 5 bases, and 6 bases lay outside the gene matches. Germline loops: CDR1 MNHEY, CDR2 SVGAGI. The CDR3 DNA reads as TGTGCCAGCAGTCGATATCAGGGGGCCTACGAGCAGTACTTC. Its protein product is CASSRYQGAYEQYF.

V is TRBV7-6 and J is TRBJ1-3; D is undetermined. V lost 5 bases and J lost 7, with 15 bases in between. CDR1 is SGHVS and CDR2 is FNYEAQ in the germline V gene. The CDR3 runs 14 residues. The CDR3 spells CASSPQTSRNTIYF. The CDR3 nucleotides are TGTGCCAGCAGCCCTCAGACGTCGAGGAACACCATATATTTT. Supplemented by reference TRBV7-6 and TRBJ1-3, the full variable domain reads GAGVSQSPRYKVTKRGQDVALRCDPISGHVSLYWYRQALGQGPEFLTYFNYEAQQDKSGLPNDRFSAERPEGSISTLTIQRTEQRDSAMYRCASSPQTSRNTIYFGEGSWLTVV.

CDR3 sequence: CASSLGLPAYEQYF. CDR3 DNA sequence: TGTGCCAGCAGCTTGGGACTCCCAGCCTACGAGCAGTACTTC. This chain uses TRBV5-6 with TRBJ2-7; D unresolved. V was pared by 0 bases and J by 2 bases, with 9 bases between. Germline V lookup: CDR1 SGHDT, CDR2 YYEEEE. This CDR3 comprises 14 residues.

DNA of the CDR3: TGTGCCAGCAGCCCCGACTGGACAGGGCCCGCGGCTGAAGCTTTCTTT. This gives the protein CASSPDWTGPAAEAFF. The rearrangement links TRBV7-6 to TRBJ1-1; 8 bases align to TRBD1. The CDR3 is 16 amino acids. V lost 5 bases, J lost 6 bases, and 14 bases stayed unmatched. CDR1 SGHVS and CDR2 FNYEAQ come from the germline V gene.

V is TRBV5-1 and J is TRBJ2-7; TRBD2 agrees at 9 bases. This CDR3 spans 15 amino acids. The V segment lost 0 bases and the J segment 2 bases; nucleotides outside the gene matches: 3. Germline loops: CDR1 SGHRS, CDR2 YFSETQ. DNA of the CDR3: TGCGCCAGCAGCTTGGGACTAGCGGCCACCTACGAGCAGTACTTC. Amino acids: CASSLGLAATYEQYF.

This clone appeared once. V gene TRBV28 combines with J gene TRBJ2-1, with 12 bases that match TRBD2. The CDR3 extends over 16 amino acids. After removal of 6 bases from V and 7 bases from J, the junction contained 10 bases not matched to a gene. Germline CDR1 reads MDHEN; CDR2 reads SYDVKM. For the CDR3, the DNA is TGTGCCAGCAGCACACTGGGACTAGCGGGTCAGAATGAGCAGTTCTTC. It specifies CASSTLGLAGQNEQFF.

The V and J genes are TRBV4-2 and TRBJ1-5, with TRBD1 matching 8 bases. The CDR3 runs 15 residues. The trim removed 4 bases at V and 5 bases at J, leaving 7 bases unmatched. The germline V gene encodes CDR1 LGHNA and CDR2 YNFKEQ. CDR3: CASSPQGAKDQPQHF. CDR3 DNA: TGTGCCAGCAGCCCCCAGGGGGCGAAGGATCAGCCCCAGCATTTT.

The V call is TRBV7-2, the J call TRBJ2-3; 10 bases align to TRBD1. The germline gives CDR1 SGHTA, CDR2 FQGNSA. Germline trimming cut 3 bases from V and 4 bases from J; bases unmatched to any gene: 4. The CDR3 has 15 amino acids. CDR3 in amino acids: CASSFSGQGPDTQYF. The DNA for the CDR3 is TGTGCCAGCAGCTTTTCGGGACAGGGGCCAGATACGCAGTATTTT.

The rearrangement joins TRBV7-8 to TRBJ2-7; possibly TRBD2 for D (5 bases). This CDR3 spans 15 amino acids. Between the trimmed V and J ends, which lost 4 bases and 2 bases, there was a span of 15 bases. Germline loops: CDR1 SGHVS, CDR2 FQNEAQ. The CDR3 region has the DNA TGTGCCAGCAGCTATACCGGGATTTTCGCCTACGAGCAGTACTTC. Protein sequence: CASSYTGIFAYEQYF.

The rearrangement joins TRBV30 to TRBJ1-1, with D possibly matching TRBD1 (5 bases). Trimming removed 4 bases from V and 0 bases from J, with 15 bases in between. Germline CDR1 reads GTSNPN; CDR2 reads SVGIG (reference sequence). The CDR3 extends over 15 amino acids. The CDR3 DNA reads TGTGCCTGGAATTTGGGGGGGAAAATGAACACTGAAGCTTTCTTT. Translating gives CAWNLGGKMNTEAFF.

The V and J genes are TRBV2 and TRBJ1-5; a weak D match, TRBD1 (6 bases). This CDR3 has 17 residues. Trimming cost V 4 bases and J 0 bases, with 16 bases left between them. In germline, CDR1 is SNHLY, CDR2 FYNNEI. Here the CDR3 DNA reads TGTGCCAGCAGTGTGGACAGCCTGGATTATAGCAATCAGCCCCAGCATTTT. Translation: CASSVDSLDYSNQPQHF. Using reference TRBV2 and TRBJ1-5 for the parts outside the CDR3, the full variable domain is EPEVTQTPSHQVTQMGQEVILRCVPISNHLYFYWYRQILGQKVEFLVSFYNNEISEKSEIFDDQFSVERPDGSNFTLKIRSTKLEDSAMYFCASSVDSLDYSNQPQHFGDGTRLSIL.

The chain employs TRBV5-4 and TRBJ2-7, with TRBD1 matching 7 bases. The CDR3 is made up of 16 amino acids. CDR1 and CDR2 from the germline V gene are SGHNT and YYREEE (reference sequence). The trim removed 0 bases at V and 2 bases at J, leaving 8 bases unmatched. The CDR3 nucleotides are TGTGCCAGCAGCTTGGGTGGGGCAGGGGGAGCCTACGAGCAGTACTTC. The encoded protein is CASSLGGAGGAYEQYF.

The V call is TRBV19, the J call TRBJ1-2; no definite D call. The germline gives CDR1 LNHDA, CDR2 SQIVND (reference sequence). The CDR3 loop spans 12 amino acids. V lost 8 bases and J 9 bases, leaving 16 bases between the germline ends. The CDR3 nucleotides are TGTGCCAGTGGCACCCCCCCGATACGCTACACCTTC. Protein sequence: CASGTPPIRYTF.